This T cell receptor (beta chain) is drawn from a study of blood T cell repertoires in COVID-19. In the authors' workflow: Researchers report that nucleated cell counts were estimated from reference gene primer amplification. Clones were sequenced by immunoSEQ multiplex PCR, and TCRdb holds only the in-frame ones, with some missing. That table is the source of V, J and clone size, and D and trimming were worked out from the DNA. The table includes tens of thousands of clones, 70% to 90% detected once. The CDR3 runs 14 residues. Germline V gene sequence: CDR1 SGHTA, CDR2 FQGNSA. With 2 bases removed from V and 4 bases from J, the gap between germline ends came to 11 bases.

The sequenced material came from peripheral blood. The chain has TRBV7-2 and TRBJ1-2; TRBD1 might be the D (5 bases). The clonotype originates from a middle-aged man with active COVID-19. CDR3 region: CASSLLGGSYGYTF. CDR3 nucleotides: TGTGCCAGCAGCTTATTGGGGGGTTCCTATGGCTACACCTTC.